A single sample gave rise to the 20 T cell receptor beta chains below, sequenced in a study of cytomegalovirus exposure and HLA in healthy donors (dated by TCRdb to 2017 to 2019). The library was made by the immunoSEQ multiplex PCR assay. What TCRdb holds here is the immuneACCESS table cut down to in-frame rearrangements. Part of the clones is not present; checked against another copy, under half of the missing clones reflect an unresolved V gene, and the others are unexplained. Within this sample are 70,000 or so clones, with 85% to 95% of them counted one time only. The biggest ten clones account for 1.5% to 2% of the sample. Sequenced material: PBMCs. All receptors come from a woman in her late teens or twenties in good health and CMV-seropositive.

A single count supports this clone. CDR3 coding DNA: TGTGCCAGTAGTATAGACCAGGGTAAAATCTCCTACGAGCAGTACTTC. It codes for CASSIDQGKISYEQYF. The chain recombines TRBV19 with TRBJ2-7; perhaps TRBD1 as D (5 bases). Trimming cost V 0 bases and J 0 bases, with 12 bases left between them. From germline, CDR1 is LNHDA and CDR2 SQIVND (reference sequence). The CDR3 has 16 residues. The full variable domain, completed using reference TRBV19 and TRBJ2-7, is DGGITQSPKYLFRKEGQNVTLSCEQNLNHDAMYWYRQDPGQGLRLIYYSQIVNDFQKGDIAEGYSVSREKKESFPLTVTSAQKNPTAFYLCASSIDQGKISYEQYFGPGTRLTVT.

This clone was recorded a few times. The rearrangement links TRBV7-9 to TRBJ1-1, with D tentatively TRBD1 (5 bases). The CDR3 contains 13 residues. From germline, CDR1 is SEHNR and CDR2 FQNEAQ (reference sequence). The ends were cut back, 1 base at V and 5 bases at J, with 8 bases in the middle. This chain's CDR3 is CASSLGGQTEAFF. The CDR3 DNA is TGTGCCAGCAGCTTAGGGGGCCAGACTGAAGCTTTCTTT.

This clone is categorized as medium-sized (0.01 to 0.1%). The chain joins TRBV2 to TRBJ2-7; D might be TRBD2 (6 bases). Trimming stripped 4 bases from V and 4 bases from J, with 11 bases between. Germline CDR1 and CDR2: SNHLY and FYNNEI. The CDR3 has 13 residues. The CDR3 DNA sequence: TGTGCCAGCAGTGGGGGGGAACTGTACGAGCAGTACTTC. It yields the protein CASSGGELYEQYF. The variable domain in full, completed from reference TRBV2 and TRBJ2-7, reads EPEVTQTPSHQVTQMGQEVILRCVPISNHLYFYWYRQILGQKVEFLVSFYNNEISEKSEIFDDQFSVERPDGSNFTLKIRSTKLEDSAMYFCASSGGELYEQYFGPGTRLTVT.

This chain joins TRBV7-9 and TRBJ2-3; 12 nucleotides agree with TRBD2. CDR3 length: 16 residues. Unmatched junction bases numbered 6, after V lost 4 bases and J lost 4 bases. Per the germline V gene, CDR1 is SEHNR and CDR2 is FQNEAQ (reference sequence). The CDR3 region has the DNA TGTGCCAGCAGCTGGGGACTAGCGGGCCCATCAGATACGCAGTATTTT. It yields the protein CASSWGLAGPSDTQYF.

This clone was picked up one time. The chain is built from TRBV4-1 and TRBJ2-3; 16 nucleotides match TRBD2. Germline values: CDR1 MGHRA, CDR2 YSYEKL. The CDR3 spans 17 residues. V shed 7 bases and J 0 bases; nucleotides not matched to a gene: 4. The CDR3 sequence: CASKGTSGRESTDTQYF. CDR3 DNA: TGCGCCAGCAAAGGGACTAGCGGGAGGGAGAGCACAGATACGCAGTATTTT.

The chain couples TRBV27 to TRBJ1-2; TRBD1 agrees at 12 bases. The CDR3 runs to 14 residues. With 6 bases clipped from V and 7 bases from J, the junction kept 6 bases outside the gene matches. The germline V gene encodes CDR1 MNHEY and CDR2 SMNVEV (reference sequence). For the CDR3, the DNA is TGTGCCAGCAGGGGGGGACAGGGGGCGCGTGGCTACACCTTC. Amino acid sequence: CASRGGQGARGYTF.

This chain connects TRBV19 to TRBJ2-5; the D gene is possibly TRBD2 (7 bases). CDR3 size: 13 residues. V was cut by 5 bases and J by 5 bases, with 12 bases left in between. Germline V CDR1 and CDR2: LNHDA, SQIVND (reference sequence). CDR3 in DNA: TGTGCCAGTAGTGCGGGGGCGAGGGAGACCCAGTACTTC. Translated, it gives CASSAGARETQYF.

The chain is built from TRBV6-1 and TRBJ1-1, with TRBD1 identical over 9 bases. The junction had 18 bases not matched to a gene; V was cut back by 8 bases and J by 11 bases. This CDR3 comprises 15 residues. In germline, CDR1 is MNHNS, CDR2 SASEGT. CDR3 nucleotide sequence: TGTGCCAGCCGGACCTCTCACAGGGGGCTTCCAGGGGCTTTCTTT. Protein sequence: CASRTSHRGLPGAFF.

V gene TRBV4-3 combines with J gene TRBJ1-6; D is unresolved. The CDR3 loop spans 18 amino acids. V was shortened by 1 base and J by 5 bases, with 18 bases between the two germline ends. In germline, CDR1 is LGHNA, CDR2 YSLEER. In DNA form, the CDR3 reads TGCGCCAGCAGCCAAGTATTGGACTTACTCCTTGATAATTCACCCCTCCACTTT. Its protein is CASSQVLDLLLDNSPLHF.

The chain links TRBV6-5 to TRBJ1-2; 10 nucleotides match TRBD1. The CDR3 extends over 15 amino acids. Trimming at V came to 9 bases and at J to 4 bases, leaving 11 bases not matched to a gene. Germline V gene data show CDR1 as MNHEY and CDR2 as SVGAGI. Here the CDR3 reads CASQNGTGDVYGYTF. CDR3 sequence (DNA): TGTGCCAGTCAAAACGGGACAGGGGACGTCTATGGCTACACCTTC.

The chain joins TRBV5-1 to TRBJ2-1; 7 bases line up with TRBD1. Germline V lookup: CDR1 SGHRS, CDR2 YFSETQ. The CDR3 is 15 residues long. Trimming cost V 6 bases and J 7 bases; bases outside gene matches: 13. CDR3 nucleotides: TGCGCCAGCACTCCCGGGACAGACCTTACGAATGAGCAGTTCTTC. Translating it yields CASTPGTDLTNEQFF.

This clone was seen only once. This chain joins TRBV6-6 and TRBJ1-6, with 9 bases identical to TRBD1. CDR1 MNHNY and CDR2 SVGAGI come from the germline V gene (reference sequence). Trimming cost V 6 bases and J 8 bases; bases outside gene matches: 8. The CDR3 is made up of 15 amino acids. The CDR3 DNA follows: TGTGCCAGCAGGAGCGGTGACAGGGGGTATTCACCCCTCCACTTT. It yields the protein CASRSGDRGYSPLHF.

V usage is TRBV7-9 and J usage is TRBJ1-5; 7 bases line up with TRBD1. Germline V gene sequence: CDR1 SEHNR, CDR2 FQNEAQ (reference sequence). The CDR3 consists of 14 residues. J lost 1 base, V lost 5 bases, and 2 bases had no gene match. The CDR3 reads CASSRDSSNQPQHF. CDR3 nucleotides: TGTGCCAGCAGCAGGGACAGCAGCAATCAGCCCCAGCATTTT. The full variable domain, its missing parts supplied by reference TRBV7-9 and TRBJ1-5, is DTGVSQNPRHKITKRGQNVTFRCDPISEHNRLYWYRQTLGQGPEFLTYFQNEAQLEKSRLLSDRFSAERPKGSFSTLEIQRTEQGDSAMYLCASSRDSSNQPQHFGDGTRLSIL.

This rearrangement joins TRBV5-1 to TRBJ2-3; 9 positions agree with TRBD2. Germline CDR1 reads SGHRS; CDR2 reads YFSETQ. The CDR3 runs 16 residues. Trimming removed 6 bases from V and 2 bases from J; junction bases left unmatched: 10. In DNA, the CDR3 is TGCGCCAGCAAACCCGGGACTAGCCGCAACACAGATACGCAGTATTTT. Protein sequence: CASKPGTSRNTDTQYF. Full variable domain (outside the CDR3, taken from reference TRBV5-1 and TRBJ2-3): KAGVTQTPRYLIKTRGQQVTLSCSPISGHRSVSWYQQTPGQGLQFLFEYFSETQRNKGNFPGRFSGRQFSNSRSEMNVSTLELGDSALYLCASKPGTSRNTDTQYFGPGTRLTVL.

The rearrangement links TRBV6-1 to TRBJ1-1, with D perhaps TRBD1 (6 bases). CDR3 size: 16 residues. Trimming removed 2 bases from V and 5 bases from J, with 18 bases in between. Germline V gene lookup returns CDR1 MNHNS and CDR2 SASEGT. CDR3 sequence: CASSERTQGRGTEAFF. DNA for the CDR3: TGTGCCAGCAGTGAAAGAACCCAGGGGAGGGGTACTGAAGCTTTCTTT.

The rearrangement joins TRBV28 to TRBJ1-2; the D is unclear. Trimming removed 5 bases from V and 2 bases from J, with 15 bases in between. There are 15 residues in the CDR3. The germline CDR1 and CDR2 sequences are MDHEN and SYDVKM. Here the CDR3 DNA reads TGTGCCAGCAGTCCGATCGAGCGACTGAACTATGGCTACACCTTC. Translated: CASSPIERLNYGYTF.

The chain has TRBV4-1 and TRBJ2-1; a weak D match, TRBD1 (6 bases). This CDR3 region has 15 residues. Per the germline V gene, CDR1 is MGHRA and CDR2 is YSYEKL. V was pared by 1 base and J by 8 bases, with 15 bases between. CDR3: CASSQVADSSDEQFF. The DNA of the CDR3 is TGCGCCAGCAGCCAAGTCGCGGACAGTTCCGATGAGCAGTTCTTC.

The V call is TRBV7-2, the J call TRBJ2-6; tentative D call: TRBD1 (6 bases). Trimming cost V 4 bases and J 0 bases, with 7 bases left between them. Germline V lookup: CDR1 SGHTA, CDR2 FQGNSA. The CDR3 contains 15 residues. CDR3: CASSYRDSGANVLTF. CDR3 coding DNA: TGTGCCAGCAGCTACAGGGACTCTGGGGCCAACGTCCTGACTTTC.

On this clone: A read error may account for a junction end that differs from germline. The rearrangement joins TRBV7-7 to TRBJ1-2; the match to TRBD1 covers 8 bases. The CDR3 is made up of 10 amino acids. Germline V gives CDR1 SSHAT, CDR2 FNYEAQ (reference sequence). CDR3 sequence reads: CASRYRGITF. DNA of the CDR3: TGTGCTAGCAGATACAGGGGGATCACCTTC.

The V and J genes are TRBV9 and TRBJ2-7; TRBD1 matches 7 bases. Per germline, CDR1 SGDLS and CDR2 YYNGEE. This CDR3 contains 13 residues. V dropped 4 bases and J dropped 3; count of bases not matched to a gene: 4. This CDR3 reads CASSRDSGYEQYF. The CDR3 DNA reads TGTGCCAGCAGCAGGGACAGCGGCTACGAGCAGTACTTC. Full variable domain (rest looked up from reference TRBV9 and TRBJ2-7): DSGVTQTPKHLITATGQRVTLRCSPRSGDLSVYWYQQSLDQGLQFLIQYYNGEERAKGNILERFSAQQFPDLHSELNLSSLELGDSALYFCASSRDSGYEQYFGPGTRLTVT.